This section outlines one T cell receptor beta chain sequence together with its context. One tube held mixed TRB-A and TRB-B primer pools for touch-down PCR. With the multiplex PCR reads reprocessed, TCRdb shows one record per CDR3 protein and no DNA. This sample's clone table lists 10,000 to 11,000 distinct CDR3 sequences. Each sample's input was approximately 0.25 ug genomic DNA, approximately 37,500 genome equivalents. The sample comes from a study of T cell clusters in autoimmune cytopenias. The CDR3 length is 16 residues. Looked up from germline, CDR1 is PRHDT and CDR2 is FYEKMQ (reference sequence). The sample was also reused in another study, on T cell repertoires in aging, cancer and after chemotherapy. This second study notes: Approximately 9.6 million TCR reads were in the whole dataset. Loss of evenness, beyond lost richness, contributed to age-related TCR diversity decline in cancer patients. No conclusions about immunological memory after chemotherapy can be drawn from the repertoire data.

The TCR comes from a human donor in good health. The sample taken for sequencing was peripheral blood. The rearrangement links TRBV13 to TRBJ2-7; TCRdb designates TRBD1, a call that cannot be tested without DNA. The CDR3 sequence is CASSSTSGPRSYEQYF. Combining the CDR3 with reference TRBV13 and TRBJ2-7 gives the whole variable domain AAGVIQSPRHLIKEKRETATLKCYPIPRHDTVYWYQQGPGQDPQFLISFYEKMQSDKGSIPDRFSAQQFSDYHSELNMSSLELGDSALYFCASSSTSGPRSYEQYFGPGTRLTVT.